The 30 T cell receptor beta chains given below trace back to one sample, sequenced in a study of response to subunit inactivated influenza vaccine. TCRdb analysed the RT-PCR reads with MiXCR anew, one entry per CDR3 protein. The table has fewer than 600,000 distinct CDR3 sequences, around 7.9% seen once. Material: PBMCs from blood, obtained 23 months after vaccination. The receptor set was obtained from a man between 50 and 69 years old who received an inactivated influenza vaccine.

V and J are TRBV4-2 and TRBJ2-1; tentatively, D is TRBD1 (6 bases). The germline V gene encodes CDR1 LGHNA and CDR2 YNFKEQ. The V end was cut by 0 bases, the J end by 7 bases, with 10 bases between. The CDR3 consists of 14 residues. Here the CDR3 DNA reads TGTGCCAGCAGCCAAGATTTGGGGGCGAATGAGCAGTTCTTC. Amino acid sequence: CASSQDLGANEQFF.

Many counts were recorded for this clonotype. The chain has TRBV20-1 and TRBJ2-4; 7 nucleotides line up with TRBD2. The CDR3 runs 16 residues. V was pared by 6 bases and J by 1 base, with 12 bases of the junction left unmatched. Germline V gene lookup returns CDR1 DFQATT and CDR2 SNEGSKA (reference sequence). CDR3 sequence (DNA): TGCAGTGCCTTGAGGGCGGGAGAGTTTGCCAAAAACATTCAGTACTTC. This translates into CSALRAGEFAKNIQYF.

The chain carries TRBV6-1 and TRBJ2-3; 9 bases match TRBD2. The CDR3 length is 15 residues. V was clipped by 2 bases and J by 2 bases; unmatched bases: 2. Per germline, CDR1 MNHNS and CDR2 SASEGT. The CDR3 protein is CASSELAGPTDTQYF. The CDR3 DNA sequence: TGTGCCAGCAGTGAACTAGCGGGACCCACAGATACGCAGTATTTT.

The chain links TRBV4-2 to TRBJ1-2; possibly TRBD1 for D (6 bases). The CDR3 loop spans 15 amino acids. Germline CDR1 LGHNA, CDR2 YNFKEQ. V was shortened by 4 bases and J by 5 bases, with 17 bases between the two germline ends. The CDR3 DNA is TGTGCCAGCAGCCCTACTCTGGGCAGGGGATATGGCTACACCTTC. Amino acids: CASSPTLGRGYGYTF.

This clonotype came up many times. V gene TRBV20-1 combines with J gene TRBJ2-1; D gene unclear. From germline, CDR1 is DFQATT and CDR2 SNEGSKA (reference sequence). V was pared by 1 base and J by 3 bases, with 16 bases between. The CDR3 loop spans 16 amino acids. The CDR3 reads CSARGQNELGYNEQFF. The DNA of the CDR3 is TGCAGTGCTAGAGGCCAGAACGAGTTGGGCTACAATGAGCAGTTCTTC.

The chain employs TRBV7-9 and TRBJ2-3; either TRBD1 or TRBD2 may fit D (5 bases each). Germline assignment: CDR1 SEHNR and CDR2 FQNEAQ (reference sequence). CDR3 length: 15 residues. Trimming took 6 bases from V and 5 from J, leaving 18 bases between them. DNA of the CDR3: TGTGCCAGCAGTCGCCCGAGGGGCCCAGGAGATACGCAGTATTTT. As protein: CASSRPRGPGDTQYF.

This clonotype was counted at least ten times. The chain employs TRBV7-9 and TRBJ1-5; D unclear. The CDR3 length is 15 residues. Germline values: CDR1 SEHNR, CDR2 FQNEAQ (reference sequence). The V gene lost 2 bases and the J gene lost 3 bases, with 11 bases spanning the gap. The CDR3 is CASSLLGGNNQPQHF. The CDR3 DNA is TGTGCCAGCAGCTTACTCGGAGGGAACAATCAGCCCCAGCATTTT. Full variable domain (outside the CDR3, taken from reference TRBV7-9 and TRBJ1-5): DTGVSQNPRHKITKRGQNVTFRCDPISEHNRLYWYRQTLGQGPEFLTYFQNEAQLEKSRLLSDRFSAERPKGSFSTLEIQRTEQGDSAMYLCASSLLGGNNQPQHFGDGTRLSIL.

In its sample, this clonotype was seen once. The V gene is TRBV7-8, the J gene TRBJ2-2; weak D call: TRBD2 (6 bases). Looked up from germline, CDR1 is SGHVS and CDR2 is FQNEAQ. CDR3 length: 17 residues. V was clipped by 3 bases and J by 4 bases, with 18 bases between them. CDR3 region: CASSFRVPGVVTGELFF. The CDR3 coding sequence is TGTGCCAGCAGCTTCCGGGTCCCGGGAGTTGTCACCGGGGAGCTGTTTTTT.

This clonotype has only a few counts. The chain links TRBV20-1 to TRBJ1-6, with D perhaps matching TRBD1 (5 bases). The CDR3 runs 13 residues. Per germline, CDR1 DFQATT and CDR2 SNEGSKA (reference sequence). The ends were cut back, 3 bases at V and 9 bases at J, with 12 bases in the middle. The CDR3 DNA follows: TGCAGTGCTAGTACAGGCGGGAGTTCACCCCTCCACTTT. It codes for CSASTGGSSPLHF.

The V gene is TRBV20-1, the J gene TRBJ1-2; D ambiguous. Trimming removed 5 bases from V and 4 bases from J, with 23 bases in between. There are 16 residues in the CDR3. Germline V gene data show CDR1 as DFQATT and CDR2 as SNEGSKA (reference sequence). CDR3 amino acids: CSARQSRPLVSYGYTF. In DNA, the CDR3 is TGCAGTGCTCGTCAAAGCCGCCCTCTGGTCAGCTATGGCTACACCTTC.

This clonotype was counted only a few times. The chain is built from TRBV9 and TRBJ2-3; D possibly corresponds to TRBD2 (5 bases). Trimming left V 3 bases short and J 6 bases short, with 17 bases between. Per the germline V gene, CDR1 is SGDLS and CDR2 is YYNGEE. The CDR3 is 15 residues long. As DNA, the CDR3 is TGTGCCAGCAGCGCGGAGATAGGTCGGACTGATACGCAGTATTTT. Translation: CASSAEIGRTDTQYF.

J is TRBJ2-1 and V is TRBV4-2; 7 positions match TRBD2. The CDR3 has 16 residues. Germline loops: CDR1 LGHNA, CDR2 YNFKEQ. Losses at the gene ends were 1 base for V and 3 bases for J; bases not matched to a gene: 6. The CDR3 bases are TGTGCCAGCAGCCAAGCCCAGCGGGGCGTCTACAATGAGCAGTTCTTC. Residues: CASSQAQRGVYNEQFF.

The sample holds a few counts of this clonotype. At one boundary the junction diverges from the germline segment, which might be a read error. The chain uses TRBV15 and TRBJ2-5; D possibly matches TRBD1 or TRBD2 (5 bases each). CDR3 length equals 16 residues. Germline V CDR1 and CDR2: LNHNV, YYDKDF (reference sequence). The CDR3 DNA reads TGTGCCACCAGCGCCCGGGACGGTGCCTCAAGAGAGGCCCAGTACTTC. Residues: CATSARDGASREAQYF.

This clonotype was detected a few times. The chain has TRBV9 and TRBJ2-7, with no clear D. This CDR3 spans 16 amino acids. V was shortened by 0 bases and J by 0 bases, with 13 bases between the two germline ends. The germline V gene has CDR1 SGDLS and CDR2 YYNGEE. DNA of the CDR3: TGTGCCAGCAGCGTAGGTCGGCATTCGGCCTCCTACGAGCAGTACTTC. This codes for CASSVGRHSASYEQYF. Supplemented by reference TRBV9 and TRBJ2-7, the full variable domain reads DSGVTQTPKHLITATGQRVTLRCSPRSGDLSVYWYQQSLDQGLQFLIQYYNGEERAKGNILERFSAQQFPDLHSELNLSSLELGDSALYFCASSVGRHSASYEQYFGPGTRLTVT.

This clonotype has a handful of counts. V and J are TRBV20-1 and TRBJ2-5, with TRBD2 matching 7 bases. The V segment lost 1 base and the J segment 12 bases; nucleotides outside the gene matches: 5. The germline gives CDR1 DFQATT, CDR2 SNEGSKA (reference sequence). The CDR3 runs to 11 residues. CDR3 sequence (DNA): TGCAGTGCTAGAGTGAGGCGGGAGAAGTACTTC. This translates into CSARVRREKYF.

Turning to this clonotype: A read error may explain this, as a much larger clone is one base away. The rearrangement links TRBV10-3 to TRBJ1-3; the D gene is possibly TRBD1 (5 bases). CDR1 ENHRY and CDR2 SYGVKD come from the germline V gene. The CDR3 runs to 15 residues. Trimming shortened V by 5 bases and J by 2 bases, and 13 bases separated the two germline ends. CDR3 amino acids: CAISKNRQTGNTIYF. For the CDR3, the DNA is TGTGCCATCAGTAAGAACAGGCAAACTGGAAACACCATATATTTT.

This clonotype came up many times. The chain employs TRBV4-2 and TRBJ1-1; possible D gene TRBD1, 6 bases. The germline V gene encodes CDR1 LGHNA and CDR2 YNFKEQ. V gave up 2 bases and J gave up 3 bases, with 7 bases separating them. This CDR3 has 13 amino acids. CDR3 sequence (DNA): TGTGCCAGCAGCCAAAACAGGGACACTGAAGCTTTCTTT. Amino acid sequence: CASSQNRDTEAFF.

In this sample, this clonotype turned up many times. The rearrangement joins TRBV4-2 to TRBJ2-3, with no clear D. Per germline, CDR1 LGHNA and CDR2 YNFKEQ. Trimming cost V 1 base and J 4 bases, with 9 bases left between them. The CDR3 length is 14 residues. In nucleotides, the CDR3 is TGTGCCAGCAGCCAAGGACTGGCTCCAGATACGCAGTATTTT. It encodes CASSQGLAPDTQYF.

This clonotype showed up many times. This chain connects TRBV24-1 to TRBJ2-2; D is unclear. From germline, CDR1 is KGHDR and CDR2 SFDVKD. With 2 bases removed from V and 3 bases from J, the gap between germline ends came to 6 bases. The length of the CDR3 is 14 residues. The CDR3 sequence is CATSDWRYTGELFF. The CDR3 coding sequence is TGTGCCACCAGTGATTGGCGGTACACCGGGGAGCTGTTTTTT.

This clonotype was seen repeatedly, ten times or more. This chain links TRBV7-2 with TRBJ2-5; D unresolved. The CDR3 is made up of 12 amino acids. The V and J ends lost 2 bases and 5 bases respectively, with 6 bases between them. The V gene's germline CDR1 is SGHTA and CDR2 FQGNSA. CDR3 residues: CASSLMGETQYF. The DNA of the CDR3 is TGTGCCAGCAGCTTAATGGGGGAGACCCAGTACTTC.

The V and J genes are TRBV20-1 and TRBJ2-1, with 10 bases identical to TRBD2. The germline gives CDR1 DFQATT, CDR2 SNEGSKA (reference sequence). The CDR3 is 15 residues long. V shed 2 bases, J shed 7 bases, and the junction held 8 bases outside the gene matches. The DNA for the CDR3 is TGCAGTGCTAGACTTAGCGGGAGGAATTTTAATGAGCAGTTCTTC. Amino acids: CSARLSGRNFNEQFF.

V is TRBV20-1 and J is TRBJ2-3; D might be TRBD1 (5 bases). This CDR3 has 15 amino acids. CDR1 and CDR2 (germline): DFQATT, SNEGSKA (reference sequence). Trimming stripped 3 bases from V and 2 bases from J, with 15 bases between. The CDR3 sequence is CSASPGHSFTDTQYF. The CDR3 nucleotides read TGCAGTGCTAGCCCCGGACATTCATTCACAGATACGCAGTATTTT.

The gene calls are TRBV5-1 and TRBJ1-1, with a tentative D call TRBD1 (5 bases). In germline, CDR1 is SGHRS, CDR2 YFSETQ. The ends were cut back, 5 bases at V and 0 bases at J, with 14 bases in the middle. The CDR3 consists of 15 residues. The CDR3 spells CASREAGRMNTEAFF. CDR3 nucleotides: TGCGCCAGCAGGGAGGCGGGACGGATGAACACTGAAGCTTTCTTT.

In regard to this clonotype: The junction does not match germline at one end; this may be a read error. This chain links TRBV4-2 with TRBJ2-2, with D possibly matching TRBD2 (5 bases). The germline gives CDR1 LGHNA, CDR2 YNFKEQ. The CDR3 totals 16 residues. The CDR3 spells CANSQAGGPGSGELFF. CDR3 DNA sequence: TGTGCCAACAGCCAAGCAGGCGGGCCTGGGTCCGGGGAGCTGTTTTTT.

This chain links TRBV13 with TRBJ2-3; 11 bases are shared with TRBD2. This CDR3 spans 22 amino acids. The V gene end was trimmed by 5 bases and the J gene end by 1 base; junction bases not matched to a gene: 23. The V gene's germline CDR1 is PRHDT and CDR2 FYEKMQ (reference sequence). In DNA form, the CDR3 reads TGTGCCAGCAGCAGTAGACTAGCGGGGCCCGAACCTAGGGCCGCTGGCACAGATACGCAGTATTTT. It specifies CASSSRLAGPEPRAAGTDTQYF.

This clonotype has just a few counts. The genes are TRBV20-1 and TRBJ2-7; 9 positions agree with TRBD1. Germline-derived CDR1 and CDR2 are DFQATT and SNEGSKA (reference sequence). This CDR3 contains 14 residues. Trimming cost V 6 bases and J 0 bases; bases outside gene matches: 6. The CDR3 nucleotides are TGCAGTGCAAATGGACAGGGGTTCTCCTACGAGCAGTACTTC. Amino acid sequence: CSANGQGFSYEQYF.

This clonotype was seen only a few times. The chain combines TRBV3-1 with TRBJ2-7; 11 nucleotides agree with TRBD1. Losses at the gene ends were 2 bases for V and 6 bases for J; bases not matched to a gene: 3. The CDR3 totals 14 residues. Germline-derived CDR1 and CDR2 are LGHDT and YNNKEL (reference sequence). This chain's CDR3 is CASSQWTGGGEQYF. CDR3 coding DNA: TGTGCCAGCAGCCAATGGACAGGGGGCGGCGAGCAGTACTTC.

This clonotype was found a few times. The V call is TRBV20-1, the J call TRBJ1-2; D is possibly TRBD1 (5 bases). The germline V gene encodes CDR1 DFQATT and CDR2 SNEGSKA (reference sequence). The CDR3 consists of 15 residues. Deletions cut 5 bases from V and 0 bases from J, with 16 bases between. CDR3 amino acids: CSAGGSKGTNYGYTF. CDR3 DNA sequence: TGCAGTGCTGGGGGGAGTAAGGGGACTAACTATGGCTACACCTTC.

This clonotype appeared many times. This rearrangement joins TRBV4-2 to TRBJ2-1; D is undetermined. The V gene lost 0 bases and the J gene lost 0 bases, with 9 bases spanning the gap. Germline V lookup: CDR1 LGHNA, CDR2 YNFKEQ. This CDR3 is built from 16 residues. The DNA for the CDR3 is TGTGCCAGCAGCCAAGAGAAGACCAGCTCCTACAATGAGCAGTTCTTC. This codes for CASSQEKTSSYNEQFF.

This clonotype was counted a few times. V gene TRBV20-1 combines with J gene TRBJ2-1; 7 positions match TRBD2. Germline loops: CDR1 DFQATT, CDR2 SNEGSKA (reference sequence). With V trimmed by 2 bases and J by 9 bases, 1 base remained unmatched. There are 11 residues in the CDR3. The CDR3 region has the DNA TGCAGTGCTAGACCGGGGGGTGAGCAGTTCTTC. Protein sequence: CSARPGGEQFF.